A selection of T cell receptor beta chains follows, all from one sample in a study of shared clonotypes between healthy human individuals. Some clones are missing from TCRdb's copy, which holds only in-frame ones; the method was immunoSEQ multiplex PCR. The data show around 1,000,000 clones, with approximately 75% seen just once and 0.89% held by the top ten. The sequencing input was memory CD4+ T cells from PBMCs. These TCRs come from a man between 18 and 35 years old in good health. Some clones in this sample may be carry-over from other donors' samples. The CDR3 runs from the conserved cysteine through the conserved F or W. Each record gives: J gene, V gene, clone size, D gene, CDR3 protein, CDR3 DNA. The D gene is left open where the match is weak. Expanded clones are given a class, and other clones once, few, many or no size at all.

>TRBJ1-2|TRBV10-1|.|.
CDIGPLDARGYTF
TGCGACATCGGGCCACTTGATGCAAGGGGCTACACCTTC
>TRBJ2-7|TRBV7-2|.|.
CASSLGRPTSSYEQYF
TGTGCCAGCAGCTTAGGGCGGCCGACCAGCTCCTACGAGCAGTACTTC
>TRBJ1-2|TRBV28|.|.
CASSFRSYGYTF
TGTGCCAGCAGTTTCAGGAGCTATGGCTACACCTTC
>TRBJ2-7|TRBV6-5|few|.
CASSYVSDPPYEQYF
TGTGCCAGCAGTTACGTATCGGATCCCCCCTACGAGCAGTACTTC
>TRBJ1-4|TRBV29-1|.|.
CSVEAREPWGVERLFF
TGCAGCGTTGAAGCCCGGGAACCTTGGGGGGTAGAGCGGCTGTTTTTT
>TRBJ2-3|TRBV10-1|.|TRBD2
CASSDTGGTDTQYF
TGCGCCAGCAGTGACACGGGGGGTACAGATACGCAGTATTTT
>TRBJ2-1|TRBV10-2|.|TRBD1
CASRSWTGVRLPGESEQFF
TGCGCCAGCAGATCCTGGACAGGGGTTCGTCTTCCCGGGGAGAGTGAGCAGTTCTTC
>TRBJ2-1|TRBV10-2|.|TRBD2
CASRDQRERYNEQFF
TGCGCCAGCAGGGATCAGCGGGAGCGATACAATGAGCAGTTCTTC
>TRBJ2-5|TRBV18|.|.
CASSPPGQETQYF
TGTGCCAGCTCACCACCTGGGCAAGAGACCCAGTACTTC
>TRBJ1-1|TRBV2|.|TRBD1
CASSEGQGTEAFF
TGTGCCAGCAGTGAAGGACAGGGCACTGAAGCTTTCTTT
>TRBJ1-3|TRBV6-5|.|.
CASSLGVAGNTIYF
TGTGCCAGCAGTTTAGGGGTAGCTGGAAACACCATATATTTT
>TRBJ2-7|TRBV11-1|.|.
CASSSDRYEQYF
TGTGCCAGCAGCTCTGACAGGTACGAGCAGTACTTC
>TRBJ1-3|TRBV5-1|.|.
CASSIGGAGNTIYF
TGCGCCAGCAGCATAGGGGGGGCTGGAAACACCATATATTTT
>TRBJ2-7|TRBV7-9|.|.
CASSLFVDSEQYF
TGTGCCAGCAGCTTATTTGTGGACTCCGAGCAGTACTTC
>TRBJ1-1|TRBV11-2|.|.
CASSLGRSTEAFF
TGTGCCAGCAGCTTGGGTAGAAGCACTGAAGCTTTCTTT
>TRBJ2-4|TRBV28|.|.
CASSQGGSAKNIQYF
TGTGCCAGCAGCCAGGGAGGTTCAGCCAAAAACATTCAGTACTTC
>TRBJ2-1|TRBV5-1|few|.
CASSLFSSYNEQFF
TGCGCCAGCAGCTTGTTTAGCTCATACAATGAGCAGTTCTTC
>TRBJ2-1|TRBV7-2|.|.
CASSLLGAFNEQFF
TGTGCCAGCAGCTTATTGGGGGCTTTCAATGAGCAGTTCTTC
>TRBJ2-7|TRBV5-6|.|TRBD2
CASSLGFSVRGVYEQYF
TGTGCCAGCAGCTTGGGCTTTAGCGTCCGGGGGGTTTACGAGCAGTACTTC
>TRBJ1-1|TRBV6-6|few|.
CASSTEGARNTEAFF
TGTGCCAGCAGTACCGAGGGTGCAAGGAACACTGAAGCTTTCTTT
>TRBJ2-1|TRBV4-1|.|TRBD2
CASTTLGREVPNEQFF
TGCGCCAGCACCACCCTAGGGCGGGAGGTGCCCAATGAGCAGTTCTTC
>TRBJ2-7|TRBV27|.|.
CASTLTRGPRSSYEQYF
TGTGCCAGCACCCTTACTCGGGGACCTAGGAGCTCCTACGAGCAGTACTTC
>TRBJ2-1|TRBV28|.|.
CASRAPFYNEQFF
TGTGCCAGCAGGGCCCCCTTCTACAATGAGCAGTTCTTC
>TRBJ2-2|TRBV10-2|.|.
CASRSSMNTGELFF
TGCGCCAGCAGATCGTCGATGAACACCGGGGAGCTGTTTTTT
>TRBJ2-3|TRBV18|.|TRBD2
CASSPSGGPNTDTQYF
TGTGCCAGCTCCCCCTCGGGGGGACCAAACACAGATACGCAGTATTTT
>TRBJ2-7|TRBV5-1|.|.
CASSHGTSNYEQYF
TGCGCCAGCAGCCACGGGACAAGTAACTACGAGCAGTACTTC
>TRBJ1-1|TRBV30|.|.
CAWSPDRNTEAFF
TGCGCCTGGAGCCCGGACAGGAACACTGAAGCTTTCTTT
>TRBJ2-7|TRBV11-2|.|.
CASSLVQATYEQYF
TGTGCCAGCAGCTTAGTGCAGGCAACGTACGAGCAGTACTTC